This T cell receptor beta chain was retrieved from a study of blood T cells in healthy people across ages. About this clonotype: Its antigen is as yet unknown.

Study observations and caveats: Diversity was estimated from one million T cells, and these estimates were considered underestimates. Whereas aged donors had fewer naive CD4+ cells, long-lived donors had more of them and higher diversity. As age increased, TCR beta diversity per million T cells fell in a roughly linear fashion.

Using a J-beta primer mix together with a sample-barcoded 5' primer, a second PCR was run for roughly 7 to 12 cycles. A 12-random-nucleotide template-switch adaptor tagged each cDNA molecule. One entry per CDR3 protein results from TCRdb running MiXCR on the 5' RACE reads. Among 1.5 million to 2 million distinct CDR3 sequences listed, 28% were seen once. This receptor was taken from a woman aged 25 to 45 in good health. Material: blood.

This chain's CDR3 is CASLESLNVLTF. CDR3 nucleotide sequence: TGTGCCAGCCTAGAGTCTCTCAACGTCCTGACTTTC. The chain links TRBV6-2 or TRBV6-3 to TRBJ2-6; D is uncertain. Germline V gene sequence: CDR1 MNHEY, CDR2 SVGEGT. V was shortened by 8 bases and J by 9 bases, with 11 bases between the two germline ends. The length of the CDR3 is 12 residues.